One TCR beta chain is described in this entry. This specimen belongs to a study of T cell changes during pregnancy in multiple sclerosis. The V end was cut by 0 bases, the J end by 6 bases, with 12 bases between. This CDR3 is 14 amino acids long. From germline, CDR1 is SGHNT and CDR2 YYREEE (reference sequence). Method: immunoSEQ multiplex PCR; TCRdb's copy keeps in-frame clones and lacks some. Among some 40,000 clones listed, 90% to 95% were seen once. The TCR originated in a female donor with multiple sclerosis, enrolled in a pregnancy study. The material was CD4+ T cells from peripheral blood mononuclear cells, obtained in the first trimester of pregnancy. The V call is TRBV5-4, the J call TRBJ1-1; tentative D call: TRBD1 (5 bases). CDR3 in DNA: TGTGCCAGCAGCTTGGGGGGCAGGGTGGCTGAAGCTTTCTTT. Translated, it gives CASSLGGRVAEAFF.